The 21 T cell receptor beta chains listed next were all sequenced from one sample in a study of T cell changes during pregnancy in multiple sclerosis. Clones were sequenced by immunoSEQ multiplex PCR, and TCRdb holds only the in-frame ones, with some missing. Among fewer than 50,000 clones, 80% to 95% were seen once, and the ten largest hold 10%. The sequenced sample was CD8+ T cells from peripheral blood mononuclear cells, obtained in the first trimester of pregnancy. The receptors stem from a female donor with multiple sclerosis, enrolled in a pregnancy study.

This chain connects TRBV12-5 to TRBJ2-7; the D is unclear. This CDR3 has 13 residues. CDR1 is LGHNT and CDR2 is FRNRAP in the germline V gene. The V gene lost 1 base and the J gene lost 0 bases, with 4 bases spanning the gap. In DNA, the CDR3 is TGTGCTAGTGGTTTGGAGAGCTCCTACGAGCAGTACTTC. Amino acids: CASGLESSYEQYF.

This clone showed up just once. The J gene is TRBJ2-1, the V gene TRBV27; 7 bases are a match to TRBD2. CDR1 and CDR2 (germline): MNHEY, SMNVEV (reference sequence). V dropped 4 bases and J dropped 3; count of bases not matched to a gene: 3. This CDR3 region has 14 residues. The CDR3 nucleotides are TGTGCCAGCAGTTCCAGGACTAGCTACAATGAGCAGTTCTTC. This encodes CASSSRTSYNEQFF.

This clone appeared a single time. The chain is built from TRBV27 and TRBJ2-7; D gene ambiguous. V gave up 8 bases and J gave up 0 bases, with 14 bases separating them. The germline gives CDR1 MNHEY, CDR2 SMNVEV (reference sequence). The CDR3 loop spans 14 amino acids. The CDR3 spells CASRQYPSSYEQYF. CDR3 DNA sequence: TGTGCCAGCCGCCAGTATCCCTCCTCCTACGAGCAGTACTTC.

The V gene is TRBV13, the J gene TRBJ2-3, with 9 bases fitting TRBD1. Trimming cost V 5 bases and J 0 bases; bases outside gene matches: 3. The CDR3 runs to 15 residues. Germline assignment: CDR1 PRHDT and CDR2 FYEKMQ (reference sequence). CDR3 residues: CASSVDRGSTDTQYF. CDR3 coding DNA: TGTGCCAGCAGCGTGGACAGGGGTAGCACAGATACGCAGTATTTT.

V and J are TRBV2 and TRBJ1-5; 7 nucleotides agree with TRBD1. In germline, CDR1 is SNHLY, CDR2 FYNNEI. The trim removed 6 bases at V and 5 bases at J, leaving 10 bases unmatched. There are 15 residues in the CDR3. The CDR3 region has the DNA TGTGCCAGCAGCCCCAAATTTACAGGGGATCAGCCCCAGCATTTT. Its protein is CASSPKFTGDQPQHF.

This clone was recorded a few times. The chain joins TRBV5-4 to TRBJ2-7, with TRBD1 identical over 7 bases. With V trimmed by 0 bases and J by 3 bases, 6 bases remained unmatched. Germline assignment: CDR1 SGHNT and CDR2 YYREEE (reference sequence). CDR3 length equals 15 residues. The CDR3 loop is CASSLDRTGDYEQYF. CDR3 DNA sequence: TGTGCCAGCAGCTTGGATAGGACAGGTGACTACGAGCAGTACTTC. The entire variable domain, with the rest obtained from reference TRBV5-4 and TRBJ2-7, is as follows: ETGVTQSPTHLIKTRGQQVTLRCSSQSGHNTVSWYQQALGQGPQFIFQYYREEENGRGNFPPRFSGLQFPNYSSELNVNALELDDSALYLCASSLDRTGDYEQYFGPGTRLTVT.

CDR3 bases: TGTGCCAGCAGTTTGACGGAGGGATACAATGAGCAGTTCTTC. It yields the protein CASSLTEGYNEQFF. This chain connects TRBV27 to TRBJ2-1, with D tentatively TRBD2 (6 bases). This CDR3 region has 14 residues. Trimming stripped 3 bases from V and 4 bases from J, with 10 bases between. Germline CDR1 MNHEY, CDR2 SMNVEV (reference sequence).

V gene TRBV2 combines with J gene TRBJ2-7, with a tentative D call TRBD2 (6 bases). Germline V lookup: CDR1 SNHLY, CDR2 FYNNEI. V lost 6 bases and J lost 5, with 14 bases in between. This CDR3 spans 13 amino acids. CDR3 sequence reads: CASRLGGPHEQYF. The CDR3 DNA follows: TGTGCCAGCAGGCTCGGGGGTCCCCACGAGCAGTACTTC.

The chain combines TRBV2 with TRBJ1-4; D uncertain. Trimming cost V 5 bases and J 8 bases, with 9 bases left between them. Looked up from germline, CDR1 is SNHLY and CDR2 is FYNNEI. CDR3 length equals 12 residues. The CDR3 reads CASSPKREKLFF. CDR3 sequence (DNA): TGTGCCAGCAGTCCTAAGCGAGAAAAACTGTTTTTT.

The V gene is TRBV7-8, the J gene TRBJ2-7; 8 bases map to TRBD1. The CDR3 totals 13 residues. J gave up 2 bases and V 8 bases, and 5 bases lay outside the gene matches. Per germline, CDR1 SGHVS and CDR2 FQNEAQ. The CDR3 DNA follows: TGTGCCAGCGGTCCGGGACAGGCCTACGAGCAGTACTTC. Protein: CASGPGQAYEQYF.

The rearrangement links TRBV27 to TRBJ2-7, with 7 bases identical to TRBD2. Germline CDR1 and CDR2: MNHEY and SMNVEV (reference sequence). This CDR3 has 14 amino acids. Trimming removed 8 bases from V and 4 bases from J; junction bases left unmatched: 11. CDR3 nucleotides: TGTGCCAGCTCAAAAATGGGGGGGGTTTACGAGCAGTACTTC. This codes for CASSKMGGVYEQYF.

V is TRBV6-1 and J is TRBJ1-1; 9 nucleotides align to TRBD1. The length of the CDR3 is 15 residues. J was trimmed by 5 bases and V by 3 bases; bases with no gene match: 7. Germline CDR1 MNHNS, CDR2 SASEGT. The CDR3, as DNA: TGTGCCAGCAGTGACCGGACAGGGGAATGGACTGAAGCTTTCTTT. Amino acid sequence: CASSDRTGEWTEAFF.

The V and J genes are TRBV9 and TRBJ2-5, with D maybe TRBD2 (7 bases). The CDR3 has 14 residues. Deletions cut 3 bases from V and 2 bases from J, with 11 bases between. CDR1 is SGDLS and CDR2 is YYNGEE in the germline V gene. The CDR3 bases are TGTGCCAGCAGCGGGGGGGGCGGGCAAGAGACCCAGTACTTC. This codes for CASSGGGGQETQYF.

The genes are TRBV29-1 and TRBJ2-1; D call uncertain. The V gene's germline CDR1 is SQVTM and CDR2 ANQGSEA. The CDR3 consists of 12 residues. V lost 2 bases, J lost 6 bases, and 8 bases lay in between. This chain's CDR3 is CSVELTVNEQFF. CDR3 sequence (DNA): TGCAGCGTTGAACTTACAGTCAATGAGCAGTTCTTC.

V and J are TRBV12-5 and TRBJ2-5; D might be TRBD1 (6 bases). Deletions cut 3 bases from V and 2 bases from J, with 10 bases between. The CDR3 sequence is 14 residues long. Germline loops: CDR1 LGHNT, CDR2 FRNRAP. The CDR3 loop is CASGFQGWQETQYF. CDR3 bases: TGTGCTAGTGGTTTCCAGGGGTGGCAAGAGACCCAGTACTTC.

The rearrangement joins TRBV7-3 to TRBJ2-7; 7 nucleotides line up with TRBD2. The V gene's germline CDR1 is SGHTA and CDR2 FQGTGA. V shed 2 bases and J 7 bases; nucleotides not matched to a gene: 11. The CDR3 consists of 15 residues. CDR3 in amino acids: CASSLYPTGGGEQYF. CDR3 DNA: TGTGCCAGCAGCTTATACCCGACTGGGGGGGGAGAGCAGTACTTC.

The chain carries TRBV6-5 and TRBJ1-1; a weak D match, TRBD1 (5 bases). The CDR3 extends over 15 amino acids. The germline V gene encodes CDR1 MNHEY and CDR2 SVGAGI. V was shortened by 5 bases and J by 0 bases, with 13 bases between the two germline ends. Here the CDR3 reads CASSPGGALNTEAFF. Written as DNA, the CDR3 is TGTGCCAGCAGTCCAGGAGGGGCCTTGAACACTGAAGCTTTCTTT.

This chain joins TRBV7-9 and TRBJ2-1; D assignment may be TRBD1 or TRBD2 (9 bases each). CDR1 is SEHNR and CDR2 is FQNEAQ in the germline V gene (reference sequence). This CDR3 is 18 amino acids long. Trimming shortened V by 5 bases and J by 2 bases, and 22 bases separated the two germline ends. The CDR3 reads CASSGDRELAGAYNEQFF. For the CDR3, the DNA is TGTGCCAGCAGCGGGGACAGGGAATTAGCGGGAGCCTACAATGAGCAGTTCTTC.

This clone was seen once. This rearrangement joins TRBV27 to TRBJ2-1; the match to TRBD1 covers 7 bases. V shed 2 bases and J 5 bases; nucleotides not matched to a gene: 0. Germline V gives CDR1 MNHEY, CDR2 SMNVEV (reference sequence). There are 13 residues in the CDR3. Written as DNA, the CDR3 is TGTGCCAGCAGTTTACAGGGGGACAATGAGCAGTTCTTC. It codes for CASSLQGDNEQFF.

The chain joins TRBV4-3 to TRBJ2-3; D remains ambiguous. Germline V CDR1 and CDR2: LGHNA, YSLEER. The CDR3 covers 14 residues. V shed 1 base and J shed 4 bases, with 9 bases lying between them. The CDR3 nucleotides read TGCGCCAGCAGCCAAGGGCTCATCGCAGATACGCAGTATTTT. Encoded protein: CASSQGLIADTQYF.

By share, this clone ranks as large. At the DNA level, this CDR3 is encoded by other sequences in the same sample as well. The chain joins TRBV27 to TRBJ1-6, with D possibly matching TRBD1 (6 bases). Germline CDR1 is MNHEY and CDR2 is SMNVEV (reference sequence). Deletions cut 6 bases from V and 6 bases from J, with 15 bases between. This CDR3 is 15 amino acids long. The chain's CDR3 is CASSLTTRGNSPLHF. Written as DNA, the CDR3 is TGTGCCAGCAGCTTAACCACCAGGGGTAATTCACCCCTCCACTTT.